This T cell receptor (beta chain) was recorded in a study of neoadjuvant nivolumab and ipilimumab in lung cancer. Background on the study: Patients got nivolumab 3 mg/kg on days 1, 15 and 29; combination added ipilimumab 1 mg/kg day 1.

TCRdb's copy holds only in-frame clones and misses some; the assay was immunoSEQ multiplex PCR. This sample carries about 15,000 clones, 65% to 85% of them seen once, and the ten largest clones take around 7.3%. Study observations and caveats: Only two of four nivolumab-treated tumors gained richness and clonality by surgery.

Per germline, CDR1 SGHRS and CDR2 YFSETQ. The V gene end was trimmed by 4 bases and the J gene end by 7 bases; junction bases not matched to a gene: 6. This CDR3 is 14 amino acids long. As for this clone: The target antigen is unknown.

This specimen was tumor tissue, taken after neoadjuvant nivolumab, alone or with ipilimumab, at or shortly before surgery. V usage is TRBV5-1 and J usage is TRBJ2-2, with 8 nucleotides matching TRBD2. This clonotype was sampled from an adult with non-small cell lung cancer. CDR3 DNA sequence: TGCGCCAGCAGCGTCGGGGGGGTCAACGGGGAGCTGTTTTTT. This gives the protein CASSVGGVNGELFF. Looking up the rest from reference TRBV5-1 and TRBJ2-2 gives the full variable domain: KAGVTQTPRYLIKTRGQQVTLSCSPISGHRSVSWYQQTPGQGLQFLFEYFSETQRNKGNFPGRFSGRQFSNSRSEMNVSTLELGDSALYLCASSVGGVNGELFFGEGSRLTVL.